This TCR beta chain was recorded in a study of cytomegalovirus exposure and HLA in healthy donors. Notes on the study in general: One variant, a missense change in DCLRE1C, was linked in a later analysis to TCR beta V- and J-gene trimming.

PCR primers comprised 60 Vbeta and 13 Jbeta primers. Measured with immunoSEQ multiplex PCR; TCRdb has only the in-frame clones, and not every one. The repertoire holds about 170,000 clones, around 80% seen once, with around 4.4% in the top ten. Points on this clone: The target antigen is unknown.

CDR1 is LNHDA and CDR2 is SQIVND in the germline V gene (reference sequence). The CDR3 extends over 14 amino acids. The junction had 8 bases not matched to a gene; V was cut back by 5 bases and J by 10 bases. The chain combines TRBV19 with TRBJ1-6; 7 nucleotides agree with TRBD1. The receptor's source is a woman aged 50 to 60 in good health and CMV-seropositive. Material for sequencing was PBMCs. The CDR3 DNA follows: TGTGCCAGTAGTCCGCAAGGGGGCATATCACCCCTCCACTTT. Translation: CASSPQGGISPLHF. The variable domain in full, completed from reference TRBV19 and TRBJ1-6, reads DGGITQSPKYLFRKEGQNVTLSCEQNLNHDAMYWYRQDPGQGLRLIYYSQIVNDFQKGDIAEGYSVSREKKESFPLTVTSAQKNPTAFYLCASSPQGGISPLHFGNGTRLTVT.